This T cell receptor beta chain is from a study of vaccination effects on CD4 cells after COVID-19 (dated by TCRdb to the early 2020s). Describing the broader study: Across the study, the median time from the second dose to post-vaccine sampling was 72 days (range 14 to 241). The study compared SARS-CoV-2 spike-specific CD4+ TCR repertoires before and after mRNA vaccination in COVID-19 convalescent patients and infection-naive vaccine recipients. A total of 9 to 11 COVID-19 convalescent patients and a few SARS-CoV-2-naive healthy vaccine recipients were included in the full study. The Oncomine TCR Beta short-read assay on an Illumina iSeq 100 was used to sequence cultures from other donors in the study. Results and caveats for the whole study, not just this receptor: Both infection-induced and vaccine-induced clones contracted markedly at late post-vaccination timepoints, which is consistent with waning T cell responses. In healthy vaccine recipients, vaccine-induced clones were almost all SARS-CoV-2 mono-reactive, with only 1 of 255 being cross-reactive with common cold coronaviruses. The study was limited by a small number of convalescent patients and lacked early post-infection timepoints.

The library was built by means of the immunoSEQ multiplex PCR assay. DNA from the cultured and isolated CD4+ T cells underwent TCR beta CDR3 sequencing. The paper's data handling went like this. Non-productive TCR sequences were discarded, and reads were trimmed to the CDR3 region, with only CDR3s of 7 or more amino acids retained. Antigen-specific clonotypes were identified using the MANAFEST web app by comparison of expansion in peptide wells against reference cultures. For clones to be considered positive, expansion at FDR<0.05 versus reference and all other wells, an odds ratio above 5, and a frequency above 0.1% in two replicate wells were required. A clonotype was called cross-reactive if it was significantly expanded both in SARS-CoV-2 spike wells and in at least one common cold coronavirus spike condition. Levenshtein distance calculated with the stringdist R package was used to assess CDR3 similarity, and unrooted trees were constructed with ape in R 3.6.1. Sourced from immuneACCESS, this table was stored by TCRdb with only in-frame sequences that have V and J called. A share of the clones is absent; for the studies checked, an unresolved V gene accounts for under half, and the remainder has no known explanation. V and J calls and clone size are given by that table; D and trimming were obtained from the DNA. For this sample the table gives roughly 24,000 clones, of which 72% were detected only once. The ten most abundant clones make up roughly 10% of the sample.

In the ViraFEST assay, PBMC were stimulated with viral peptide pools, and antigen-specific CD4+ T cell clonotypes were then identified by expansion using TCR sequencing. After approximately 11 days of culture, CD4+ T cells were isolated with the EasySep CD4+ T cell isolation kit. Each participant received two doses of an mRNA SARS-CoV-2 vaccine, either BNT162b2 or mRNA-1273. Healthy vaccine recipients had no prior SARS-CoV-2 infection, confirmed by negative nucleocapsid antibodies before and after vaccination. Two million PBMC per well were cultured in IMDM with roughly 5% human AB serum, 8.5 to 10 IU/ml IL-2 and gentamicin, plus 10 ug/ml peptides. On days 3 and 7, half of the culture medium was replaced with fresh IL-2-containing medium. Unless otherwise noted, each peptide stimulation condition was cultured in triplicate wells. PBMC were separated from whole blood using Ficoll-Paque Plus gradient centrifugation and were then either cryopreserved at -140C or used fresh. Overlapping peptide pools spanned the spike proteins of SARS-CoV-2 and the common cold coronaviruses HCoV-NL63, HCoV-OC43 and HCoV-229E. The QIAamp micro DNA kit was used to extract genomic DNA from the cultured CD4+ T cells.

The germline V gene (reference sequence) sets CDR1 to SEHNR and CDR2 to FQNEAQ. V lost 1 base and J lost 0 bases, and the count of bases not matched to a germline gene is 9. CDR3 length: 19 amino acids, cysteine to phenylalanine. This entry keeps only the CDR3 DNA: 57 bases, framed from base 1. This clone was observed a few times. The clone's antigen remains unknown. No much larger clonotype is one base removed from it; base qualities were not supplied. The chain employs TRBV7-9 and TRBJ1-6, and TRBD1 matches 7 of the central bases. Here the sequenced sample was CD4+ T cells from PBMCs cultured with HCoV-NL63 spike peptides, taken after COVID-19 vaccination. The cell subset or site label on this specimen signifies: HCoV-NL63 spike overlapping peptide pool stimulation. The TCR was taken from a human donor who received a COVID-19 vaccine. The nucleotide sequence reads TGTGCCAGCAGCTTAGTGGGACAGCGGACAAGCTCCTATAATTCACCCCTCCACTTT. Its translation reads: CASSLVGQRTSSYNSPLHF.